This entry is about one T cell receptor beta chain. Its matching antigen is unknown. TCRdb keeps only in-frame clones here, not all; method: immunoSEQ multiplex PCR. Among tens of thousands of clones, over 45% were seen once, and the ten largest hold around 18%. The source of the sample is a study of cytotoxic CD8 clonotypes in ibrutinib-treated CLL. At the level of the study: Once treatment had gone on for a median of around 13 months, range 6 to 36, response samples were drawn. Per sample, productive templates averaged 255,043 and productive rearrangements averaged around 94,000.

General observations from the study: Clonality increased at ibrutinib response, then returned toward baseline at progression. Public clonotypes proved infrequent, and on treatment they shrank or remained steady.

The CDR3 runs to 16 residues. With V trimmed by 10 bases and J by 6 bases, 19 bases remained unmatched. The origin of this receptor is a human donor with chronic lymphocytic leukemia. The chain combines TRBV5-3 with TRBJ2-7; 10 nucleotides align to TRBD1. TRBV5-3 is annotated as an ORF whose role is uncertain. This material consisted of PBMCs, taken before ibrutinib treatment. The CDR3: CAPWVLDWDRGFEQYF. DNA for the CDR3: TGTGCCCCGTGGGTGCTTGATTGGGACAGGGGCTTCGAGCAGTACTTC.